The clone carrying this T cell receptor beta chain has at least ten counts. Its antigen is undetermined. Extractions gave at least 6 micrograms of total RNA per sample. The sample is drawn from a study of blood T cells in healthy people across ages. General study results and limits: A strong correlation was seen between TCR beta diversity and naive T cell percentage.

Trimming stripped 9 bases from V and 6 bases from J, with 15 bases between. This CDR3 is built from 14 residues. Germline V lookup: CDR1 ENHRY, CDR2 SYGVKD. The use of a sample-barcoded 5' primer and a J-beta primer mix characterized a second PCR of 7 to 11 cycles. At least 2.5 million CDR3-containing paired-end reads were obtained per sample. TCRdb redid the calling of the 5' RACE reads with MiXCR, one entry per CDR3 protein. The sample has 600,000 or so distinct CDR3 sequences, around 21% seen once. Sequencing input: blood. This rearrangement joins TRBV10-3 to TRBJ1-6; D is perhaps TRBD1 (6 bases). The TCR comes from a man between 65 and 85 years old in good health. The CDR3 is CAIREGGGNSPLHF. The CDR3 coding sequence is TGTGCCATAAGAGAGGGGGGCGGTAATTCACCCCTCCACTTT.